The entry below gives a single T cell receptor (beta chain) sequence along with its context. No antigen is known for it. This sample was included in a study of T cell repertoires in cytomegalovirus infection. The wider study: Shared public TCR beta signatures pointed to both CMV infection and a matching HLA type.

The germline V gene encodes CDR1 KGHSH and CDR2 LQKENI. V lost 7 bases to trimming and J lost 4 bases, with 14 bases between them. This CDR3 comprises 14 residues. TCRdb re-called the reads through MiXCR, storing one row per CDR3 protein. The table has roughly 860,000 distinct CDR3 sequences, 30% to 35% seen once. The chain couples TRBV18 to TRBJ2-1, with D perhaps matching TRBD2 (5 bases). The TCR originated in a human donor in good health (CMV status not recorded). Some clones in this sample may be carry-over from other donors' samples. The sample consisted of cultured CD8+ T cells from PBMCs, taken from culture after CMV antigen stimulation. CDR3 sequence: CASLTSEGYNEQFF. Written as DNA, the CDR3 is TGTGCCAGCTTAACCTCCGAGGGTTACAATGAGCAGTTCTTC.